The 15 T cell receptor beta chains given below trace back to one sample, sequenced in a study of shared clonotypes between healthy human individuals. TCRdb's table, derived via immunoSEQ multiplex PCR, lists solely in-frame clones and lacks some. Of about 1.1 million clones listed, approximately 80% are singletons. What was sequenced was memory CD4+ T cells from PBMCs. The subset here: CD45RA-negative fraction. These TCRs come from a man aged 18 to 30 in good health. Some clones in this sample may be carry-over from other donors' samples.

The chain joins TRBV7-2 to TRBJ2-3; D is unclear. The ends were cut back, 3 bases at V and 4 bases at J, with 14 bases in the middle. The V gene's germline CDR1 is SGHTA and CDR2 FQGNSA. The CDR3 has 15 amino acids. The CDR3 is CASSFKASSADTQYF. The CDR3 region has the DNA TGTGCCAGCAGCTTTAAGGCGTCGTCAGCAGATACGCAGTATTTT.

V is TRBV5-4 and J is TRBJ2-2; 10 nucleotides align to TRBD2. CDR3 length equals 15 residues. J lost 5 bases, V lost 4 bases, and 5 bases had no gene match. CDR1 and CDR2 from the germline V gene are SGHNT and YYREEE (reference sequence). In DNA form, the CDR3 reads TGTGCCAGCAGCATGGGACTAGCGATTACCGGGGAGCTGTTTTTT. It encodes CASSMGLAITGELFF.

This chain joins TRBV6-6 and TRBJ2-2; the match to TRBD1 covers 11 bases. CDR1 is MNHNY, CDR2 SVGAGI, per germline (reference sequence). The CDR3 runs 15 residues. V shed 0 bases and J 6 bases; nucleotides not matched to a gene: 0. CDR3 sequence: CASSYSDRGPGELFF. CDR3 bases: TGTGCCAGCAGTTACTCGGACAGGGGGCCCGGGGAGCTGTTTTTT.

This sequence joins TRBV7-8 and TRBJ2-7; D assignment may be TRBD1 or TRBD2 (5 bases each). With 4 bases removed from V and 1 base from J, the gap between germline ends came to 14 bases. CDR1 is SGHVS and CDR2 is FQNEAQ in the germline V gene. The CDR3 contains 15 residues. The CDR3 reads CASSSSRDRSYEQYF. The CDR3 DNA reads as TGTGCCAGCAGCTCCTCTCGGGACCGATCCTACGAGCAGTACTTC.

In the case of this clone: This likely reflects a read error, since a far larger clone is one base away. The identical CDR3 is also encoded by other nucleotide sequences in the sample. The J gene is TRBJ1-1, the V gene TRBV2; no definite D call. V was clipped by 0 bases and J by 3 bases, with 5 bases between them. The CDR3 length is 13 residues. Germline V gene lookup returns CDR1 SNHLY and CDR2 FYNNEI. CDR3 in DNA: TGTGCCAGCAGTGAAGCGATGGACACTGAAGCTTTCTTT. Translation: CASSEAMDTEAFF.

The chain carries TRBV4-3 and TRBJ2-7; no definite D call. Trimming took 2 bases from V and 2 from J, leaving 10 bases between them. This CDR3 region has 14 residues. Germline V gene sequence: CDR1 LGHNA, CDR2 YSLEER. In nucleotides, the CDR3 is TGCGCCAGCAGCCAATTATTTCCTACCTACGAGCAGTACTTC. It translates to CASSQLFPTYEQYF.

The chain links TRBV18 to TRBJ1-1; 8 bases line up with TRBD1. V trimming: 3 bases; J trimming: 5 bases; junction bases outside the gene matches: 8. Germline CDR1 KGHSH, CDR2 LQKENI. The CDR3 totals 15 residues. This CDR3 reads CASSPLGQGGTEAFF. Here the CDR3 DNA reads TGTGCCAGCTCACCTCTTGGACAGGGTGGAACTGAAGCTTTCTTT.

The rearrangement joins TRBV28 to TRBJ1-1, with 7 nucleotides matching TRBD1. The CDR3 has 11 residues. The J segment lost 10 bases and the V segment lost 8 bases, leaving 7 bases of the junction unmatched. The germline gives CDR1 MDHEN, CDR2 SYDVKM. The CDR3 DNA reads as TGTGCCAGCTCAGGGGGTTTTGCAGCTTTCTTT. Its protein product is CASSGGFAAFF. Using reference TRBV28 and TRBJ1-1 for the parts outside the CDR3, the full variable domain is DVKVTQSSRYLVKRTGEKVFLECVQDMDHENMFWYRQDPGLGLRLIYFSYDVKMKEKGDIPEGYSVSREKKERFSLILESASTNQTSMYLCASSGGFAAFFGQGTRLTVV.

The V gene is TRBV6-1, the J gene TRBJ2-6; no clear D. Germline CDR1 MNHNS, CDR2 SASEGT. V shed 5 bases and J shed 4 bases, with 6 bases lying between them. The CDR3 loop spans 13 amino acids. CDR3 sequence: CASSQPGANVLTF. The DNA of the CDR3 is TGTGCCAGCAGTCAACCCGGGGCCAACGTCCTGACTTTC.

CDR3 nucleotides: TGTGCCAGCAGCTTGAGGTTCGTCTCCCGAGGCTATGGCTACACCTTC. Translating it yields CASSLRFVSRGYGYTF. This rearrangement joins TRBV5-8 to TRBJ1-2, with no clear D. V lost 1 base, J lost 4 bases, and 17 bases lay in between. This CDR3 region has 16 residues. Germline V gene data show CDR1 as SGHTS and CDR2 as YDEGEE.

This clone appeared once. The J gene is TRBJ1-1, the V gene TRBV2; D possibly corresponds to TRBD1 (6 bases). The CDR3 contains 14 residues. In germline, CDR1 is SNHLY, CDR2 FYNNEI. V was trimmed by 8 bases and J by 4 bases, leaving 17 bases between them. The CDR3 here is CASGQEGGGTEAFF. The CDR3 nucleotides are TGTGCCAGCGGACAAGAGGGAGGGGGCACTGAAGCTTTCTTT.

The chain employs TRBV5-4 and TRBJ1-1, with no clear D. V was cut by 4 bases and J by 8 bases, with 12 bases left in between. Per germline, CDR1 SGHNT and CDR2 YYREEE (reference sequence). This CDR3 comprises 12 residues. For the CDR3, the DNA is TGTGCCAGCAGCCGAATACCGGGGGAAGCTTTCTTT. This codes for CASSRIPGEAFF.

This clone was picked up a small number of times. Other nucleotide sequences in the sample specify the same CDR3. The V and J genes are TRBV29-1 and TRBJ1-5; D is ambiguous. The V and J ends lost 4 bases and 4 bases respectively, with 11 bases between them. Per germline, CDR1 SQVTM and CDR2 ANQGSEA. This CDR3 has 13 residues. This chain's CDR3 is CSVAAGSNQPQHF. The CDR3 DNA reads TGCAGCGTTGCCGCGGGATCGAATCAGCCCCAGCATTTT.

The chain employs TRBV5-6 and TRBJ1-3; a possible D gene is TRBD1 (5 bases). CDR1 and CDR2 (germline): SGHDT, YYEEEE. Deletions cut 4 bases from V and 0 bases from J, with 11 bases between. The CDR3 totals 15 residues. The CDR3 sequence: CASSRDVNSGNTIYF. The CDR3 nucleotides are TGTGCCAGCAGCCGGGACGTAAACTCTGGAAACACCATATATTTT. The variable domain in full, with the rest retrieved from reference TRBV5-6 and TRBJ1-3, is DAGVTQSPTHLIKTRGQQVTLRCSPKSGHDTVSWYQQALGQGPQFIFQYYEEEERQRGNFPDRFSGHQFPNYSSELNVNALLLGDSALYLCASSRDVNSGNTIYFGEGSWLTVV.

This sequence joins TRBV6-1 and TRBJ1-1, with D unclear. The CDR3 runs to 13 residues. Germline-derived CDR1 and CDR2 are MNHNS and SASEGT. V was trimmed by 5 bases and J by 1 base, leaving 8 bases between them. The CDR3 reads CASSPTRNTEAFF. The CDR3 region has the DNA TGTGCCAGCAGTCCTACAAGGAACACTGAAGCTTTCTTT.